This TCR beta chain was identified in a study of blood T cell repertoires in COVID-19. In the study overall: The study drew acute and convalescent COVID-19 samples from the United States, Italy and Spain. Sources were T cells, B-cell-depleted T cells, or PBMCs; the material itself was cDNA or gDNA.

Per the original data handling: Estimation of nucleated cell counts relied on the amplification of reference gene primers. The method was immunoSEQ multiplex PCR; TCRdb's version includes in-frame clones alone and lacks a portion of them. V, J and clone size reflect that table, while D and trimming were determined from the DNA. This table has hundreds of thousands of clones, 80% to 90% appearing once. Only one count was recorded for this clone. CDR1 and CDR2 (germline): DFQATT, SNEGSKA (reference sequence). V dropped 6 bases and J dropped 4 bases, with 6 bases sitting between them. The CDR3 consists of 11 residues.

The source of this sequence is a man in his forties with acute or convalescent COVID-19. The sequenced sample consisted of peripheral blood. This chain links TRBV20-1 with TRBJ1-4; D ambiguous. CDR3 loop: CSASNNEKLFF. The CDR3 DNA reads TGCAGTGCGTCCAATAATGAAAAACTGTTTTTT.